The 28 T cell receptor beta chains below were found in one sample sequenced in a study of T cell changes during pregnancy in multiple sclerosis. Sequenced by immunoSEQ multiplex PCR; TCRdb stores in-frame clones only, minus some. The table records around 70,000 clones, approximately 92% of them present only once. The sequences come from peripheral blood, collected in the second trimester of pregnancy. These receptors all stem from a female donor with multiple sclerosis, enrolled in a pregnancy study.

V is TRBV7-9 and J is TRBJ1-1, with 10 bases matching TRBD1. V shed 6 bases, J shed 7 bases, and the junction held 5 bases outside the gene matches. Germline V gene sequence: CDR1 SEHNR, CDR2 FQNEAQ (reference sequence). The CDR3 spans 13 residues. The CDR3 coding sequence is TGTGCCAGCAGTCTCGGGACAGGGGTTGAAGCTTTCTTT. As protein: CASSLGTGVEAFF.

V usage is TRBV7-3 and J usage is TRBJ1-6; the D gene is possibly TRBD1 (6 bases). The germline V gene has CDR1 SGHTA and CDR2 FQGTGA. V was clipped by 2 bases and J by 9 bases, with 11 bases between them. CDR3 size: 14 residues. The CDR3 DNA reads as TGTGCCAGCAGCTTAGTGGGACAAATTTCACCCCTCCACTTT. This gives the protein CASSLVGQISPLHF.

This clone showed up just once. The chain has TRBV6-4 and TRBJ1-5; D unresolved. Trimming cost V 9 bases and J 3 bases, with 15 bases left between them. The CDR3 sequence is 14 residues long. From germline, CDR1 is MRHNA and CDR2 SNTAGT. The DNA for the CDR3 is TGTGCCAGGCGCCGGGGTCCTTTCAATCAGCCCCAGCATTTT. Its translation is CARRRGPFNQPQHF.

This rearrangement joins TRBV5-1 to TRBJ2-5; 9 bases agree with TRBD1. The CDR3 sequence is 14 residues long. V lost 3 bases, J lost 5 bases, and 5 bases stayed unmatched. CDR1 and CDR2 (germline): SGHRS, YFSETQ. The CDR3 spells CASSSQGAQETQYF. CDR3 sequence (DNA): TGCGCCAGCAGCTCACAGGGGGCGCAGGAGACCCAGTACTTC. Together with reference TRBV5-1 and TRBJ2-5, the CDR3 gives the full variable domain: KAGVTQTPRYLIKTRGQQVTLSCSPISGHRSVSWYQQTPGQGLQFLFEYFSETQRNKGNFPGRFSGRQFSNSRSEMNVSTLELGDSALYLCASSSQGAQETQYFGPGTRLLVL.

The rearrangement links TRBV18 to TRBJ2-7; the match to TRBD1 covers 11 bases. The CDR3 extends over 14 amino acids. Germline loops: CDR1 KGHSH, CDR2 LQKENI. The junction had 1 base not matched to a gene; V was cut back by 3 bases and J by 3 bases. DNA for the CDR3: TGTGCCAGCTCACCCGGGACAGGGGGCTACGAGCAGTACTTC. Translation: CASSPGTGGYEQYF.

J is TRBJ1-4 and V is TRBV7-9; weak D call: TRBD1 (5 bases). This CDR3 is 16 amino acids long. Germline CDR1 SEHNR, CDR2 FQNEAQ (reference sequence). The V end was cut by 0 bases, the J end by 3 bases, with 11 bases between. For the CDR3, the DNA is TGTGCCAGCAGCTTAGCCCTGGGGGGGGCTAATGAAAAACTGTTTTTT. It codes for CASSLALGGANEKLFF.

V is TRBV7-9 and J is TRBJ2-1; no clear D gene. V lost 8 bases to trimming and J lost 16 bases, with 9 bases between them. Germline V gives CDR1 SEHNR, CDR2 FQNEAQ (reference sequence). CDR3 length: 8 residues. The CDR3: CASGPRFF. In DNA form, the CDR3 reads TGTGCCAGCGGCCCTCGTTTCTTC. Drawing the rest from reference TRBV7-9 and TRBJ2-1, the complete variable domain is DTGVSQNPRHKITKRGQNVTFRCDPISEHNRLYWYRQTLGQGPEFLTYFQNEAQLEKSRLLSDRFSAERPKGSFSTLEIQRTEQGDSAMYLCASGPRFFGPGTRLTVL.

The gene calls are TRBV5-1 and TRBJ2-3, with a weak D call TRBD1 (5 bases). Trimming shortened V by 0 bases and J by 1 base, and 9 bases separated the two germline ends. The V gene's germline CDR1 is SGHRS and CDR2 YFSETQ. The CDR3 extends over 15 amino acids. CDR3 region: CASSLARGGTDTQYF. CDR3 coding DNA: TGCGCCAGCAGCTTGGCTAGGGGCGGCACAGATACGCAGTATTTT.

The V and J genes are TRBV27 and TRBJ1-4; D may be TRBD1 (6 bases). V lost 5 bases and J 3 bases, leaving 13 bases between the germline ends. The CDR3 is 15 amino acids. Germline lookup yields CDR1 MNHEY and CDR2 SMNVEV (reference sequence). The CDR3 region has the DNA TGTGCCAGCAGTGAAACAGGGACGGCTAATGAAAAACTGTTTTTT. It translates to CASSETGTANEKLFF.

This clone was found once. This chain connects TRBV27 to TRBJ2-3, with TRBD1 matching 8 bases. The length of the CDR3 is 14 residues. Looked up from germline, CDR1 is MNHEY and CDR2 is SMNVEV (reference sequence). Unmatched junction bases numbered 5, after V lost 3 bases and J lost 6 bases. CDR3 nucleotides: TGTGCCAGCAGTTTCCAGGGGGCGAGTGATACGCAGTATTTT. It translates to CASSFQGASDTQYF.

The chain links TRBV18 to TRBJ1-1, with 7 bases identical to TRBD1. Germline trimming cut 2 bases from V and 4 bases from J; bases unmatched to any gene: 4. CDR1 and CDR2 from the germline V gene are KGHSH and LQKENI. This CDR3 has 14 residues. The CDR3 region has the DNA TGTGCCAGCTCACCAAAGGGGGCTAGCACTGAAGCTTTCTTT. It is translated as CASSPKGASTEAFF.

The CDR3 nucleotides read TGTGCCAGCAGTTCCGGAGTTTCTGGAAACACCATATATTTT. Residues: CASSSGVSGNTIYF. This chain connects TRBV6-5 to TRBJ1-3; D is ambiguous. CDR3 length: 14 residues. Germline values: CDR1 MNHEY, CDR2 SVGAGI. V lost 4 bases and J lost 1, with 8 bases in between.

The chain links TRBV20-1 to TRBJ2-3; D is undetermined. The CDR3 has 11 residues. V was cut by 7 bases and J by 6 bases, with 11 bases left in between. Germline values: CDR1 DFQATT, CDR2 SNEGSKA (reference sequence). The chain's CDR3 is CSGSKLDTQYF. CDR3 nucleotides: TGCAGTGGCAGTAAATTGGATACGCAGTATTTT.

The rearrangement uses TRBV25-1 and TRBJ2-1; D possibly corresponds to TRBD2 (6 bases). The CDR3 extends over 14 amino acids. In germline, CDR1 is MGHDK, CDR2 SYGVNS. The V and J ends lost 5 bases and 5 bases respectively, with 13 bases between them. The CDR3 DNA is TGTGCCAGCAGTTATCCGGGAGCTCACAATGAGCAGTTCTTC. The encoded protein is CASSYPGAHNEQFF.

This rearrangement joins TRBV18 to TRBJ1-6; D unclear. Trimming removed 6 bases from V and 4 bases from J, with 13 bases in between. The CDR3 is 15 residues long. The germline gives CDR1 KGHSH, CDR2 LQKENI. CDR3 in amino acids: CASSPNLEYNSPLHF. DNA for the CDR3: TGTGCCAGCTCCCCTAATCTAGAATATAATTCACCCCTCCACTTT.

CDR3 sequence reads: CASSRTGGGYTF. In DNA, the CDR3 is TGTGCCAGCAGCCGGACAGGGGGTGGCTACACCTTC. J is TRBJ1-2 and V is TRBV7-9, with TRBD1 identical over 10 bases. V was clipped by 5 bases and J by 7 bases; unmatched bases: 1. CDR1 and CDR2 (germline): SEHNR, FQNEAQ (reference sequence). The CDR3 is 12 residues long.

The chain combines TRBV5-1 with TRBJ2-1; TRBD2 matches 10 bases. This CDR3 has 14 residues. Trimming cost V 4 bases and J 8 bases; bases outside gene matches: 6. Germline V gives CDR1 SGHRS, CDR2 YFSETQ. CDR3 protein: CASSRLGTSDEQFF. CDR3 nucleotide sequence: TGCGCCAGCAGCCGGTTGGGGACTAGCGATGAGCAGTTCTTC.

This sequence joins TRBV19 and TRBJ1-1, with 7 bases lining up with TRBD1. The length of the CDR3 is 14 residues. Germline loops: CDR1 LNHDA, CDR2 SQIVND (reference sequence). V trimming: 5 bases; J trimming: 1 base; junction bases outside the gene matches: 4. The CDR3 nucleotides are TGTGCCAGTAGTCTAGCAGGGGGGAACACTGAAGCTTTCTTT. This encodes CASSLAGGNTEAFF.

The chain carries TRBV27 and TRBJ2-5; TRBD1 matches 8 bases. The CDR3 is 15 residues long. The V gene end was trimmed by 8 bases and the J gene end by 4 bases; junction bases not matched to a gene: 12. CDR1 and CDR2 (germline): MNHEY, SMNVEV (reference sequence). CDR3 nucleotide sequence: TGTGCCAGCGGTCCCGGACAGGGACTTTTAGAGACCCAGTACTTC. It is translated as CASGPGQGLLETQYF.

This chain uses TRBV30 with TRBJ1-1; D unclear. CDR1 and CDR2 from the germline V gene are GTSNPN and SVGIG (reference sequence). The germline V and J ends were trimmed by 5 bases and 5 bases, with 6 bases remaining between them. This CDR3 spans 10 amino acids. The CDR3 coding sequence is TGTGCCTGGCGGGTAACTGAAGCTTTCTTT. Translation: CAWRVTEAFF.

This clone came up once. CDR3 amino acids: CASSPLGGEQFF. The DNA for the CDR3 is TGTGCCAGCAGCCCCTTAGGGGGTGAGCAGTTCTTC. The chain carries TRBV7-3 and TRBJ2-1; a possible D gene is TRBD1 (6 bases). This CDR3 contains 12 residues. The V gene lost 5 bases and the J gene lost 9 bases, with 11 bases spanning the gap. CDR1 is SGHTA and CDR2 is FQGTGA in the germline V gene.

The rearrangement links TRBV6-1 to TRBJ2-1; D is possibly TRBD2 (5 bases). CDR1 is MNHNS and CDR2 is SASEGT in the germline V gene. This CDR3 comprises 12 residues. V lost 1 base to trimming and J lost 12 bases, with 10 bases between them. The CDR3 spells CASSEGGLRQFF. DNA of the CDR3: TGTGCCAGCAGTGAAGGCGGGCTTCGGCAGTTCTTC.

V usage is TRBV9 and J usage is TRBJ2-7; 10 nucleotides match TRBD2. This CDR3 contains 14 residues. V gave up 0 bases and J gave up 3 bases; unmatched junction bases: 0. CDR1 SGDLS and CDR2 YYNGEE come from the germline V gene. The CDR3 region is CASSVGLAGYEQYF. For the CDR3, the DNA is TGTGCCAGCAGCGTAGGACTAGCGGGCTACGAGCAGTACTTC.

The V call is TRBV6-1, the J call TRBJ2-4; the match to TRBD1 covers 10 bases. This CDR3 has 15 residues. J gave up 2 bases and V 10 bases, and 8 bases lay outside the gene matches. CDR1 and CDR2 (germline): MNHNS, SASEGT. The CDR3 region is CATVWDRGTKNIQYF. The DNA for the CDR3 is TGTGCCACCGTATGGGACAGGGGAACCAAAAACATTCAGTACTTC.

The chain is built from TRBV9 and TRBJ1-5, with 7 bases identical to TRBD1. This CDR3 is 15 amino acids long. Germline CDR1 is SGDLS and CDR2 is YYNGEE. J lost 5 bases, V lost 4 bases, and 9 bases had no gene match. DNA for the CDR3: TGTGCCAGCAGCACGTCAGGGGGTCCCCATCAGCCCCAGCATTTT. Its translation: CASSTSGGPHQPQHF.

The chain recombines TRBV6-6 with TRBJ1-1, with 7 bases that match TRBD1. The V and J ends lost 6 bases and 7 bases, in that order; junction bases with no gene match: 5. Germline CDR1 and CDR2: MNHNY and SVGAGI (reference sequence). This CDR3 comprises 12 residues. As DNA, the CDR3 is TGTGCCAGCAGGCCTGGGACAGATGAAGCTTTCTTT. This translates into CASRPGTDEAFF.

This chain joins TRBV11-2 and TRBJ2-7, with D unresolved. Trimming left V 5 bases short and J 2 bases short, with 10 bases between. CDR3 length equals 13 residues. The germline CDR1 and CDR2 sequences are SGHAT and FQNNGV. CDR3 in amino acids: CASSPDSAYEQYF. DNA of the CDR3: TGTGCCAGCAGCCCTGACTCCGCCTACGAGCAGTACTTC.

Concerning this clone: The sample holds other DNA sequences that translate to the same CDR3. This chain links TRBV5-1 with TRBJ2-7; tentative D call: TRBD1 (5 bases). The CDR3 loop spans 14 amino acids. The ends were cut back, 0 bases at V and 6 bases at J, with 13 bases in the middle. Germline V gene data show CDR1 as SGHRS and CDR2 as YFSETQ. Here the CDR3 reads CASSLAGRALEQYF. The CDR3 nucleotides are TGCGCCAGCAGCTTGGCAGGCAGGGCGCTCGAGCAGTACTTC.